One T cell receptor (beta chain) is described in this entry. The germline V gene has CDR1 LNHNV and CDR2 YYDKDF (reference sequence). The V and J ends lost 0 bases and 3 bases respectively, with 6 bases between them. CDR3 size: 14 residues. Sequencing was performed with immunoSEQ multiplex PCR; in TCRdb, only in-frame clones are kept and a portion is missing. The sample has fewer than 350,000 clones, roughly 89% seen once. These data belong to a study of blood T cell repertoires in COVID-19. As for the study in general: Samples came from the United States, Italy and Spain, spanning acute and convalescent COVID-19.

Residents of 24 US areas, aged about 18 to 89 years, made up the participants. Clinical history as reported by participants underpinned cohort assignment. The sequenced material came from PBMCs or T cells enriched from blood (not recorded which). This TCR derives from a woman aged 18-29 years with acute COVID-19. This sequence joins TRBV15 and TRBJ1-5; D gene unclear. CDR3 loop: CATSREASNQPQHF. The CDR3 nucleotides are TGTGCCACCAGCAGAGAAGCCTCCAATCAGCCCCAGCATTTT. The whole variable domain, remainder taken from reference TRBV15 and TRBJ1-5, is DAMVIQNPRYQVTQFGKPVTLSCSQTLNHNVMYWYQQKSSQAPKLLFHYYDKDFNNEADTPDNFQSRRPNTSFCFLDIRSPGLGDTAMYLCATSREASNQPQHFGDGTRLSIL.